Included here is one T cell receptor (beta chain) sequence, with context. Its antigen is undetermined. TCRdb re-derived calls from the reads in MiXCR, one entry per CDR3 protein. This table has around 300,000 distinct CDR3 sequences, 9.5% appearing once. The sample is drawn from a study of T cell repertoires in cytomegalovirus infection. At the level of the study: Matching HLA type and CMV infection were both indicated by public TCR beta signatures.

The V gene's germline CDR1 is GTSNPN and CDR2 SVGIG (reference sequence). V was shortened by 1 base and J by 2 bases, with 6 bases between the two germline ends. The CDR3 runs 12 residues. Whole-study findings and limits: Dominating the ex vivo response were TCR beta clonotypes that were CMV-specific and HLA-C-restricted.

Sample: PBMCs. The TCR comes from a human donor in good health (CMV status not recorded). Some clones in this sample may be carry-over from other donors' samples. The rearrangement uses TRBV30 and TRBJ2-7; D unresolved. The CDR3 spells CAWSAVPYEQYF. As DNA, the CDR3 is TGTGCCTGGAGTGCGGTTCCCTACGAGCAGTACTTC. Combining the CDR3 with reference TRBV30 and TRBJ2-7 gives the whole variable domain SQTIHQWPATLVQPVGSPLSLECTVEGTSNPNLYWYRQAAGRGLQLLFYSVGIGQISSEVPQNLSASRPQDRQFILSSKKLLLSDSGFYLCAWSAVPYEQYFGPGTRLTVT.